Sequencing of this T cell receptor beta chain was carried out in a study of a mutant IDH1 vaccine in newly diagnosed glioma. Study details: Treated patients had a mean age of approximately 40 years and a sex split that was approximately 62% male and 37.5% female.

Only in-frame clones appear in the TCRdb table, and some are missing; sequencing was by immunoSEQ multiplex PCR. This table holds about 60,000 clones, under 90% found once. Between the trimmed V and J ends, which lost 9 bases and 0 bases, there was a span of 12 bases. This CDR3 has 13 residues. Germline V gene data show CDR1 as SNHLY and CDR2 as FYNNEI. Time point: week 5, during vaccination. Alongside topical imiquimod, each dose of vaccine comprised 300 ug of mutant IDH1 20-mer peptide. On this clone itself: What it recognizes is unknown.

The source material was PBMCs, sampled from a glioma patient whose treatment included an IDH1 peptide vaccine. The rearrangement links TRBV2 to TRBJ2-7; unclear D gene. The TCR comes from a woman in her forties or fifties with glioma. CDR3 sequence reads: CARGRNSSYEQYF. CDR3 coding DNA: TGTGCCAGGGGAAGGAATAGCTCCTACGAGCAGTACTTC. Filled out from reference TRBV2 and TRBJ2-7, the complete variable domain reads EPEVTQTPSHQVTQMGQEVILRCVPISNHLYFYWYRQILGQKVEFLVSFYNNEISEKSEIFDDQFSVERPDGSNFTLKIRSTKLEDSAMYFCARGRNSSYEQYFGPGTRLTVT.